One and the same sample provided the 20 T cell receptor beta chains below, sequenced in a study of metastatic and nonmetastatic thyroid tumors (TCRdb year 2020). Before undergoing thyroid surgery, none of the patients had been given any kind of treatment. Receptor libraries were prepared by PCR. The instrument was an Illumina HiSeq 4000. The public reads were reprocessed in TCRdb via fastp at Q25 and MiXCR, keeping in-frame beta chains. This sample is represented by 40,000 or so clones; 25% to 30% of them were singletons. The ten largest account for nearly 10% of the sample. The sequenced material came from blood. All receptors come from a female donor with papillary thyroid cancer or a benign thyroid nodule (not recorded which). Some clones in this sample may be carry-over from other donors' samples.

In its sample, this clone ranks as medium-sized. This chain joins TRBV20-1 and TRBJ1-3; D gene unclear. The germline CDR1 and CDR2 sequences are DFQATT and SNEGSKA (reference sequence). V lost 2 bases, J lost 0 bases, and 11 bases lay in between. This CDR3 is built from 15 residues. CDR3 region: CSARRRTDSGNTIYF. The CDR3 DNA is TGCAGTGCTAGACGACGGACGGACTCTGGAAACACCATATATTTT.

This clone showed up many times. The chain links TRBV6-1 to TRBJ1-2; D not resolved. The germline gives CDR1 MNHNS, CDR2 SASEGT. The V gene lost 10 bases and the J gene lost 4 bases, with 19 bases spanning the gap. The CDR3 covers 14 residues. CDR3 in DNA: TGTGCCACCAAAAAAAGTCAGGACCTCTATGGCTACACCTTC. Translated, it gives CATKKSQDLYGYTF.

This clone was detected only a few times. J is TRBJ2-1 and V is TRBV28; 9 bases line up with TRBD2. CDR3 size: 15 residues. V was pared by 4 bases and J by 9 bases, with 10 bases of the junction left unmatched. Germline V lookup: CDR1 MDHEN, CDR2 SYDVKM. This CDR3 reads CASSSPGTSLGEQFF. Written as DNA, the CDR3 is TGTGCCAGCAGTTCCCCCGGGACTAGCCTCGGTGAGCAGTTCTTC.

This clone has a count of ten or more. The chain carries TRBV11-2 and TRBJ1-6; 9 bases are shared with TRBD1. The CDR3 contains 14 residues. Trimming took 6 bases from V and 9 from J; bases not matched to a gene: 6. Per germline, CDR1 SGHAT and CDR2 FQNNGV. CDR3 DNA sequence: TGTGCCAGCAGACCCGGGACAGGGTCTTCACCCCTCCACTTT. Translation: CASRPGTGSSPLHF.

This clone has just a few counts. The CDR3: CASSQTGASEKLFF. The CDR3 DNA reads as TGTGCCAGCAGCCAGACAGGGGCGAGTGAAAAACTGTTTTTT. The chain combines TRBV6-1 with TRBJ1-4; TRBD1 aligns across 8 bases. V lost 6 bases to trimming and J lost 7 bases; unmatched junction nucleotides: 7. The germline V gene encodes CDR1 MNHNS and CDR2 SASEGT. The CDR3 spans 14 residues.

This clone was seen only a few times. V is TRBV6-1 and J is TRBJ2-7; D is unresolved. This CDR3 has 9 amino acids. Looked up from germline, CDR1 is MNHNS and CDR2 is SASEGT. The germline V and J ends were trimmed by 11 bases and 6 bases, with 8 bases remaining between them. Here the CDR3 DNA reads TGTGCCGTGGGGTCCGAGCAGTACTTC. This gives the protein CAVGSEQYF.

This clone was observed at least ten times. The chain recombines TRBV10-2 with TRBJ2-7; no firm D call. Germline CDR1 reads WSHSY; CDR2 reads SAAADI. The CDR3 covers 13 residues. V gave up 4 bases and J gave up 5 bases, with 12 bases separating them. This chain's CDR3 is CASSGPLLDEQYF. For the CDR3, the DNA is TGCGCCAGCAGTGGGCCGCTCTTGGACGAGCAGTACTTC.

This clone was observed a handful of times. The chain joins TRBV7-2 to TRBJ2-7, with TRBD2 matching over 10 bases. CDR3 length: 14 amino acids. CDR1 is SGHTA and CDR2 is FQGNSA in the germline V gene. CDR3 sequence reads: CALRSPSGSPEQYF. CDR3 DNA sequence: TGTGCTCTTAGGTCCCCTAGCGGGAGTCCCGAGCAGTACTTC.

The rearrangement joins TRBV14 to TRBJ2-3, with 10 bases identical to TRBD2. Germline CDR1 reads SGHDN; CDR2 reads FVKESK. V lost 3 bases and J lost 2; bases outside the gene matches: 8. The CDR3 has 17 residues. CDR3: CASSHVTSGYITDTQYF. Written as DNA, the CDR3 is TGTGCCAGCAGCCATGTGACTAGCGGGTATATCACAGATACGCAGTATTTT.

The chain uses TRBV28 and TRBJ1-6; D ambiguous. CDR3 length equals 12 residues. Germline CDR1 reads MDHEN; CDR2 reads SYDVKM. V was cut by 9 bases and J by 9 bases, with 12 bases left in between. The CDR3 bases are TGTGCCAGTCTAGATTGGGGTTCACCCCTCCACTTT. It is translated as CASLDWGSPLHF.

The table lists this clone with many counts. CDR3 DNA: TGTGCCAGCAGCTTGGTAGCGGGAGAAAAGAATGAGCAGTTCTTC. Its protein is CASSLVAGEKNEQFF. This chain connects TRBV11-2 to TRBJ2-1, with 9 bases matching TRBD2. Germline V lookup: CDR1 SGHAT, CDR2 FQNNGV. The V gene end was trimmed by 3 bases and the J gene end by 7 bases; junction bases not matched to a gene: 7. The CDR3 runs to 15 residues. The variable domain in full, completed from reference TRBV11-2 and TRBJ2-1, reads EAGVAQSPRYKIIEKRQSVAFWCNPISGHATLYWYQQILGQGPKLLIQFQNNGVVDDSQLPKDRFSAERLKGVDSTLKIQPAKLEDSAVYLCASSLVAGEKNEQFFGPGTRLTVL.

This clone counts as medium-sized. The V gene is TRBV6-1, the J gene TRBJ1-1; D is unclear. The germline V gene has CDR1 MNHNS and CDR2 SASEGT. Trimming removed 5 bases from V and 2 bases from J, with 9 bases in between. This CDR3 spans 13 amino acids. CDR3 nucleotide sequence: TGTGCCAGCAGTACAGACATAAACACTGAAGCTTTCTTT. This gives the protein CASSTDINTEAFF.

In DNA, the CDR3 is TGTGCCAGCAGCCCCCAACTCACAGATACGCAGTATTTT. It yields the protein CASSPQLTDTQYF. The rearrangement uses TRBV14 and TRBJ2-3; D is uncertain. CDR1 and CDR2 (germline): SGHDN, FVKESK. The CDR3 sequence is 13 residues long. V dropped 4 bases and J dropped 2 bases, with 7 bases sitting between them.

This clone was seen at least ten times. The chain uses TRBV20-1 and TRBJ1-1, with D perhaps matching TRBD1 (6 bases). V was pared by 0 bases and J by 8 bases, with 16 bases between. This CDR3 is 14 amino acids long. The germline V gene encodes CDR1 DFQATT and CDR2 SNEGSKA (reference sequence). The DNA for the CDR3 is TGCAGTGCTAGAGATACCAGGACAGCCGGAGAAGCTTTCTTT. It encodes CSARDTRTAGEAFF.

This clone appeared many times. V is TRBV20-1 and J is TRBJ2-7; the match to TRBD2 covers 8 bases. The V gene end was trimmed by 6 bases and the J gene end by 2 bases; junction bases not matched to a gene: 15. CDR3 length: 16 residues. Germline lookup yields CDR1 DFQATT and CDR2 SNEGSKA (reference sequence). CDR3 bases: TGCAGTGCCATACCCGTTACGGGACTAGGGACCTACGAGCAGTACTTC. This translates into CSAIPVTGLGTYEQYF.

This clone was seen repeatedly, ten times or more. This chain links TRBV2 with TRBJ1-5; no firm D call. Germline values: CDR1 SNHLY, CDR2 FYNNEI. This CDR3 has 15 residues. V was pared by 7 bases and J by 0 bases, with 13 bases between. The CDR3 DNA is TGTGCCAGCATCCAATCTGGCAATAGCAATCAGCCCCAGCATTTT. Its translation is CASIQSGNSNQPQHF. The full variable domain, in which reference TRBV2 and TRBJ1-5 provide the parts outside the CDR3, is EPEVTQTPSHQVTQMGQEVILRCVPISNHLYFYWYRQILGQKVEFLVSFYNNEISEKSEIFDDQFSVERPDGSNFTLKIRSTKLEDSAMYFCASIQSGNSNQPQHFGDGTRLSIL.

Judged by abundance, this clone is medium-sized. V usage is TRBV28 and J usage is TRBJ2-1, with TRBD1 identical over 10 bases. Unmatched junction bases numbered 6, after V lost 5 bases and J lost 5 bases. Germline-derived CDR1 and CDR2 are MDHEN and SYDVKM. CDR3 length: 15 amino acids. CDR3 amino acids: CASSPDRGRNNEQFF. Written as DNA, the CDR3 is TGTGCCAGCAGTCCCGACAGGGGGCGGAACAATGAGCAGTTCTTC.

This clone was observed a few times. A much more abundant neighbour one base away suggests this may be a read error. The J gene is TRBJ1-5, the V gene TRBV10-3; TRBD1 agrees at 7 bases. Germline CDR1 is ENHRY and CDR2 is SYGVKD. This CDR3 is 13 amino acids long. CDR3 in amino acids: CAVSDRVNQPQHF. The CDR3, as DNA: TGTGCCGTCAGTGACAGGGTCAATCAGCCCCAGCATTTT.

The gene calls are TRBV5-6 and TRBJ2-7; no definite D call. Germline CDR1 reads SGHDT; CDR2 reads YYEEEE. The V end was cut by 1 base, the J end by 0 bases, with 8 bases between. The CDR3 totals 14 residues. The CDR3 nucleotides read TGTGCCAGCAGCTTGTGGCGGCGCTCCTACGAGCAGTACTTC. Amino acid sequence: CASSLWRRSYEQYF.

The gene calls are TRBV28 and TRBJ2-7; a possible D gene is TRBD2 (5 bases). This CDR3 contains 14 residues. Trimming took 7 bases from V and 1 from J, leaving 14 bases between them. Germline V gives CDR1 MDHEN, CDR2 SYDVKM. CDR3 coding DNA: TGTGCCAGCAAGTCGGGTAGCGTGTCCTACGAGCAGTACTTC. Protein product: CASKSGSVSYEQYF.